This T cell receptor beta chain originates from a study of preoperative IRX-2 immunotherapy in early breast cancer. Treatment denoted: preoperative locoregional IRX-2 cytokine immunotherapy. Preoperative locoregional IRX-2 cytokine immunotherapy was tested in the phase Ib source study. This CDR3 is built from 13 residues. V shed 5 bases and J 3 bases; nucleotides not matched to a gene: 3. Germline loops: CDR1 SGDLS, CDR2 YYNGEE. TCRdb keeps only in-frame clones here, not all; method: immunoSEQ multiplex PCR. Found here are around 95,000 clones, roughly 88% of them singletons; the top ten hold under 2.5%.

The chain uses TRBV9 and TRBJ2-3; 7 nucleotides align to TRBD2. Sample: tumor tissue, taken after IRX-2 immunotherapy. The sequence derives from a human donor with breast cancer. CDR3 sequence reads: CASRGGRTDTQYF. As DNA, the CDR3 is TGTGCCAGCAGGGGAGGGAGGACAGATACGCAGTATTTT.